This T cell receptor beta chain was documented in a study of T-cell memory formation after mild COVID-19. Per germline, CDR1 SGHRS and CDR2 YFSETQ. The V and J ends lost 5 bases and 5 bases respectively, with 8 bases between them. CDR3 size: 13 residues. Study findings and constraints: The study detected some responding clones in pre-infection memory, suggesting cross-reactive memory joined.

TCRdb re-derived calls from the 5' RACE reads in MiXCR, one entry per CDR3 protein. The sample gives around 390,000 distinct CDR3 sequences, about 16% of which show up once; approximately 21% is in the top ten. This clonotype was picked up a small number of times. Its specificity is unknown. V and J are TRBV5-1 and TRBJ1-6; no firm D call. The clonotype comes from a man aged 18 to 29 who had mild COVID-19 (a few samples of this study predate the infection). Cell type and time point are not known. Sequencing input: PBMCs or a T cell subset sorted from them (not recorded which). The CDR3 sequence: CASREWDNSPLHF. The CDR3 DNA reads TGCGCCAGCAGGGAGTGGGATAATTCACCCCTCCACTTT.